This TCR beta chain was sequenced for a study of T cells in Graves' hyperthyroidism and ophthalmopathy. Note on this clonotype: No antigen is known for it.

Newly diagnosed hyperthyroidism patients aged 18 to 65 years had disease lasting under 2 months. Study findings and constraints: The model forecast ophthalmopathy, anticipating it by a median roughly 6.3 months before onset. Most clonotypes expanded in thyroid above 0.001 were likewise present in blood.

TCR beta CDR3 sequences were amplified from RNA transcripts. First-round RT-PCR with HTBI primers amplified the TCR CDR3 region. TCRdb re-derived calls from the multiplex PCR reads in MiXCR, one entry per CDR3 protein. Found here are about 590,000 distinct CDR3 sequences, around 16% of them singletons; the top ten hold around 7.5%. The CDR3 has 15 amino acids. CDR1 DFQATT and CDR2 SNEGSKA come from the germline V gene (reference sequence). V was shortened by 1 base and J by 2 bases, with 12 bases between the two germline ends. The source material was blood. The rearrangement joins TRBV20-1 to TRBJ2-1, with D hard to call. This TCR came from a woman aged 25 to 39 with Graves' hyperthyroidism. The chain's CDR3 is CSARGGEPTYNEQFF. The CDR3 region has the DNA TGCAGTGCTAGAGGGGGTGAGCCTACCTACAATGAGCAGTTCTTC.